The next 10 T cell receptor beta chains were all read from a single sample in a study of blood T cell repertoires in COVID-19. Produced via immunoSEQ multiplex PCR; TCRdb's table is partial and in-frame only. This table holds about 81,000 clones, around 80% found once. Specimen: peripheral blood. These receptors were obtained from a human donor in a cohort sampled during active COVID-19.

V gene TRBV7-2 combines with J gene TRBJ2-7; TRBD2 agrees at 9 bases. Trimming cost V 5 bases and J 2 bases; bases outside gene matches: 19. Germline lookup yields CDR1 SGHTA and CDR2 FQGNSA. The CDR3 runs 19 residues. CDR3: CASSPPGLAPGFLTYEQYF. CDR3 in DNA: TGTGCCAGCAGCCCACCGGGACTAGCCCCGGGCTTCTTGACCTACGAGCAGTACTTC.

The chain carries TRBV11-2 and TRBJ1-2; D is unclear. The CDR3 has 14 amino acids. Trimming removed 6 bases from V and 2 bases from J, with 13 bases in between. Germline loops: CDR1 SGHAT, CDR2 FQNNGV. CDR3 nucleotide sequence: TGTGCCAGCAGAGCTTATAAGGAGAACTATGGCTACACCTTC. Protein sequence: CASRAYKENYGYTF.

This chain links TRBV6-5 with TRBJ2-7; 8 nucleotides agree with TRBD1. Trimming took 7 bases from V and 2 from J; bases not matched to a gene: 1. This CDR3 contains 12 residues. Germline values: CDR1 MNHEY, CDR2 SVGAGI. The CDR3 DNA sequence: TGTGCCAGCAAACAGGGGGCCTACGAGCAGTACTTC. As protein: CASKQGAYEQYF.

This rearrangement joins TRBV30 to TRBJ2-7; perhaps TRBD2 as D (7 bases). CDR1 and CDR2 (germline): GTSNPN, SVGIG (reference sequence). This CDR3 has 15 amino acids. V shed 5 bases and J shed 7 bases, with 24 bases lying between them. CDR3 sequence reads: CAWGGLRGGSGEQYF. CDR3 nucleotide sequence: TGTGCCTGGGGGGGGCTCAGGGGAGGGTCTGGTGAGCAGTACTTC.

V gene TRBV9 combines with J gene TRBJ1-6, with D perhaps matching TRBD1 (6 bases). Germline V gene sequence: CDR1 SGDLS, CDR2 YYNGEE. This CDR3 comprises 17 residues. Deletions cut 2 bases from V and 0 bases from J, with 12 bases between. The CDR3 nucleotides read TGTGCCAGCAGCGTTGCGGCAGGGGTCTCCTATAATTCACCCCTCCACTTT. Translation gives CASSVAAGVSYNSPLHF.

The DNA of the CDR3 is TGTGCCAGCAGTTACCCGGCAGGGGGAAATGAAAAACTGTTTTTT. This codes for CASSYPAGGNEKLFF. The chain recombines TRBV6-5 with TRBJ1-4, with 7 nucleotides matching TRBD1. V lost 2 bases and J lost 5; bases outside the gene matches: 5. CDR3 length: 15 amino acids. The germline CDR1 and CDR2 sequences are MNHEY and SVGAGI.

V usage is TRBV7-3 and J usage is TRBJ2-6; D gene unclear. The CDR3 runs 15 residues. The V gene's germline CDR1 is SGHTA and CDR2 FQGTGA. Trimming stripped 2 bases from V and 0 bases from J, with 5 bases between. This chain's CDR3 is CASSLHHSGANVLTF. CDR3 DNA: TGTGCCAGCAGCTTACATCACTCTGGGGCCAACGTCCTGACTTTC. The entire variable domain, with the rest obtained from reference TRBV7-3 and TRBJ2-6, is as follows: GAGVSQTPSNKVTEKGKYVELRCDPISGHTALYWYRQSLGQGPEFLIYFQGTGAADDSGLPNDRFFAVRPEGSVSTLKIQRTERGDSAVYLCASSLHHSGANVLTFGAGSRLTVL.

V usage is TRBV19 and J usage is TRBJ1-4; D call uncertain. Germline loops: CDR1 LNHDA, CDR2 SQIVND (reference sequence). Between the trimmed V and J ends, which lost 0 bases and 6 bases, there was a span of 8 bases. The CDR3 is 14 amino acids. CDR3 nucleotides: TGTGCCAGTAGTATAGAGCCGCGCTATGAAAAACTGTTTTTT. It yields the protein CASSIEPRYEKLFF.

The rearrangement uses TRBV7-9 and TRBJ1-2, with D possibly matching TRBD1 (5 bases). The germline V gene has CDR1 SEHNR and CDR2 FQNEAQ (reference sequence). This CDR3 is built from 14 residues. The V gene lost 0 bases and the J gene lost 4 bases, with 9 bases spanning the gap. The CDR3 protein is CASSLADTSYGYTF. In DNA form, the CDR3 reads TGTGCCAGCAGCTTAGCGGACACGAGCTATGGCTACACCTTC. Full variable domain (missing parts from reference TRBV7-9 and TRBJ1-2): DTGVSQNPRHKITKRGQNVTFRCDPISEHNRLYWYRQTLGQGPEFLTYFQNEAQLEKSRLLSDRFSAERPKGSFSTLEIQRTEQGDSAMYLCASSLADTSYGYTFGSGTRLTVV.

This chain uses TRBV27 with TRBJ1-5; TRBD1 aligns across 7 bases. The CDR3 extends over 15 amino acids. The junction had 9 bases not matched to a gene; V was cut back by 6 bases and J by 4 bases. Germline CDR1 reads MNHEY; CDR2 reads SMNVEV (reference sequence). In DNA form, the CDR3 reads TGTGCCAGCAGGAGCAGACAGGGATGGAATCAGCCCCAGCATTTT. Translated: CASRSRQGWNQPQHF.